This T cell receptor beta chain derives from a study of technical replicates of blood from a few donors. The table came from immunoSEQ multiplex PCR; TCRdb's copy has only in-frame clones and leaves some out. The sample has 60,000 to 75,000 clones, approximately 97% seen once. This CDR3 comprises 17 residues. CDR1 is PRHDT, CDR2 FYEKMQ, per germline (reference sequence). V lost 0 bases to trimming and J lost 2 bases; unmatched junction nucleotides: 8. Sequenced sample: T cells isolated from PBMCs. The source is a human donor in good health. The chain employs TRBV13 and TRBJ2-7; 9 bases are a match to TRBD1. DNA for the CDR3: TGTGCCAGCAGCTTAGGACATGGACAGGGGCCCCCCTACGAGCAGTACTTC. Translation gives CASSLGHGQGPPYEQYF.